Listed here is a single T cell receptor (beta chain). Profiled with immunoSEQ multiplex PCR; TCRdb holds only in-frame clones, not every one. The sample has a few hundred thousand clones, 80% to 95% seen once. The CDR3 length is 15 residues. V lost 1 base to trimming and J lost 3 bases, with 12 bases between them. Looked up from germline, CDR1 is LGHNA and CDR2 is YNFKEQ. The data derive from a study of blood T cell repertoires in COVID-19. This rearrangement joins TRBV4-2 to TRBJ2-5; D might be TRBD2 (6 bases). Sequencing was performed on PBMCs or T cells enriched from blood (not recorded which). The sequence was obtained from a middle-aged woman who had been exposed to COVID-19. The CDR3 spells CASSQAGTGEETQYF. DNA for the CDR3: TGTGCCAGCAGCCAAGCGGGGACTGGGGAAGAGACCCAGTACTTC.